This T cell receptor beta chain emerged from a study of post-analysis software for immune sequencing data. As for the study in general: Relapsing-remitting, secondary progressive and progressive-relapsing forms made up the multiple sclerosis disease courses.

Broader study findings: Normalized Chao1 diversity was significantly reduced in patients versus controls. Strong co-clustering by F measure was seen for same-batch samples. In patients, four to six TRBV segments were more frequent than in controls, with TRBV5-6, TRBV5-1 and TRBV20-1 among them.

Germline V gene sequence: CDR1 SEHNR, CDR2 FQNEAQ (reference sequence). CDR3 length: 13 residues. Trimming removed 1 base from V and 12 bases from J, with 15 bases in between. cDNA libraries for TCR beta contained unique molecular identifiers. Input populations of roughly 0.85 to 11 million T cells gave rise to approximately 500,000 cDNA molecules. TCRdb analysed the PCR reads with MiXCR anew, one entry per CDR3 protein. The sample holds fewer than 900,000 distinct CDR3 sequences, 46% seen once. As regards this clonotype: Antigen unknown.

V gene TRBV7-9 combines with J gene TRBJ1-2; maybe TRBD1 (5 bases). The source material was blood. This clonotype was sampled from a girl aged 10 to 17 with multiple sclerosis. CDR3 region: CASSLDPGNLNTF. Written as DNA, the CDR3 is TGTGCCAGCAGCTTAGACCCAGGGAATCTTAACACCTTC. The variable domain in full, completed from reference TRBV7-9 and TRBJ1-2, reads DTGVSQNPRHKITKRGQNVTFRCDPISEHNRLYWYRQTLGQGPEFLTYFQNEAQLEKSRLLSDRFSAERPKGSFSTLEIQRTEQGDSAMYLCASSLDPGNLNTFGSGTRLTVV.